This passage covers 3 T cell receptor beta chains from one sample sequenced in a study of blood T cells in healthy people across ages. It was with a sample-barcoded 5' primer and a J-beta primer mix that a second PCR of roughly 7 to 11 cycles was run. TCRdb re-analysed the 5' RACE reads in MiXCR, keeping a single row per CDR3 protein. The table lists 1.5 million or so distinct CDR3 sequences, about 42% of them singletons. The sample comprised blood. The receptor source for this set is a woman aged 18-29 years in good health.

This clonotype was seen a few times. The rearrangement joins TRBV20-1 to TRBJ2-7, with D hard to call. The CDR3 extends over 14 amino acids. V lost 4 bases and J lost 5, with 18 bases in between. Germline loops: CDR1 DFQATT, CDR2 SNEGSKA (reference sequence). CDR3: CSAMGPMRVDEQYF. CDR3 in DNA: TGCAGTGCTATGGGTCCCATGAGAGTAGACGAGCAGTACTTC.

This clonotype was seen more than once but under ten times. The rearrangement links TRBV2 to TRBJ2-1; 8 bases agree with TRBD2. There are 12 residues in the CDR3. Germline assignment: CDR1 SNHLY and CDR2 FYNNEI. V was clipped by 7 bases and J by 12 bases; unmatched bases: 8. The CDR3 bases are TGTGCCAGCACCGAAGACCGGGGGGGGCAGTTCTTC. This codes for CASTEDRGGQFF.

CDR3 region: CASSHPLAGAYEQYF. CDR3 DNA: TGCGCCAGCAGCCATCCTCTAGCGGGGGCCTACGAGCAGTACTTC. This chain links TRBV4-1 with TRBJ2-5; 10 nucleotides match TRBD2. The tail of the sequence fits TRBJ2-7 better, so the J call may be wrong. This CDR3 comprises 15 residues. CDR1 is MGHRA, CDR2 YSYEKL, per germline.